This T cell receptor beta chain was sequenced in a study of CD8 T cells in ankylosing spondylitis. The CDR3 has 14 amino acids. Trimming cost V 4 bases and J 4 bases, with 12 bases left between them. Germline-derived CDR1 and CDR2 are ENHRY and SYGVKD. TCRdb re-called the 5' RACE reads through MiXCR, storing one row per CDR3 protein. Counted here are about 140,000 distinct CDR3 sequences, roughly 8.3% occurring once; the ten biggest clones make up less than 7.5%. In its sample, this clonotype was seen many times. The receptor's source is a male donor with ankylosing spondylitis. The rearrangement joins TRBV10-3 to TRBJ2-3; D tentatively reads TRBD1 or TRBD2 (5 bases each). The sequenced sample was synovial fluid, either unsorted or a sorted T cell fraction (not recorded which). In DNA, the CDR3 is TGTGCCATCAGTGCGGGGACGGGCGCAGATACGCAGTATTTT. The encoded protein is CAISAGTGADTQYF.